The TCR beta chain under discussion was sequenced for a study of T-cell reconstitution after alpha-beta-depleted transplantation in children. This clonotype has a handful of counts. Unique molecular identifiers were incorporated into the prepared TCRbeta library. Each CDR3 protein gets one entry after TCRdb re-called the PCR reads with MiXCR. The data contain nearly 550,000 distinct CDR3 sequences, about 16% of them singletons. CDR1 and CDR2 from the germline V gene are MNHEY and SVGEGT. Trimming pared 3 bases from V and 4 bases from J, leaving 13 bases between. CDR3 length: 15 residues. This receptor was taken from a human donor who donated a stem cell graft to a child with acute lymphoblastic leukemia. This chain connects TRBV6-2 or TRBV6-3 to TRBJ1-5; D is possibly TRBD1 (5 bases). Sequencing used PBMCs from the stem cell graft donor, obtained from the stem cell graft. CDR3 nucleotides: TGTGCCAGCAGTTATCCCTTGGGGGGAAATCAGCCCCAGCATTTT. This gives the protein CASSYPLGGNQPQHF.